The source of this T cell receptor (beta chain) is a study of blood T cell repertoires in COVID-19. Sequencing used immunoSEQ multiplex PCR; TCRdb keeps in-frame clones, though not all of them. The repertoire holds under 150,000 clones, with approximately 84% as singletons. In the case of this clone: At the DNA level, this CDR3 is encoded by other sequences in the same sample as well.

CDR3 length: 14 residues. Germline CDR1 SEHNR, CDR2 FQNEAQ (reference sequence). Trimming removed 5 bases from V and 8 bases from J; junction bases left unmatched: 6. The sequenced sample consisted of PBMCs or T cells enriched from blood (not recorded which). The clonotype originates from a man aged 50 to 60 in a cohort exposed to, infected with or recovered from COVID-19 (not recorded which). The chain couples TRBV7-9 to TRBJ1-4, with 9 positions matching TRBD1. CDR3 bases: TGTGCCAGCAGCCCCGGGACAGGGAACGAAAAACTGTTTTTT. Encoded protein: CASSPGTGNEKLFF.